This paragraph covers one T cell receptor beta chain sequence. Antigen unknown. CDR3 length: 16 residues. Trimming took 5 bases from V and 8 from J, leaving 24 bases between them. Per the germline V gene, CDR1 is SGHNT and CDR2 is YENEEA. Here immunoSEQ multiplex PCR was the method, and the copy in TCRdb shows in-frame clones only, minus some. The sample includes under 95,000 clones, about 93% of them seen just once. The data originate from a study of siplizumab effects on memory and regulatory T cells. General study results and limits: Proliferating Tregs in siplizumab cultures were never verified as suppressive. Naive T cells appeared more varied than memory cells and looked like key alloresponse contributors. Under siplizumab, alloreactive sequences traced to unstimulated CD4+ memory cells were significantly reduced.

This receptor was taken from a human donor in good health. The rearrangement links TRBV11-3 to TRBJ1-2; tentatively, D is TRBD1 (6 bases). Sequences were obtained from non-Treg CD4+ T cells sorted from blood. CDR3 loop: CASSNAGGATSSGYTF. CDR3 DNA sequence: TGTGCCAGCAGCAACGCCGGGGGGGCAACCTCGAGCGGCTACACCTTC.